Shown below are 7 T cell receptor beta chains from a single sample sequenced in a study of cytomegalovirus exposure and HLA in healthy donors. Vbeta (60) and Jbeta (13) primers were used in the PCR. Data came from immunoSEQ multiplex PCR; TCRdb stores just in-frame clones and leaves some out. The sample yields fewer than 180,000 clones, roughly three quarters seen once. The sample taken for sequencing was PBMCs. The receptor source for this set is a human donor in good health.

The chain has TRBV4-3 and TRBJ2-1; 8 nucleotides match TRBD2. The CDR3 consists of 16 residues. J was trimmed by 7 bases and V by 4 bases; bases with no gene match: 12. Germline V gene data show CDR1 as LGHNA and CDR2 as YSLEER. Here the CDR3 reads CASSRDQAGVANEQFF. The CDR3 region has the DNA TGCGCCAGCAGCCGAGACCAAGCGGGAGTGGCTAATGAGCAGTTCTTC.

The chain carries TRBV25-1 and TRBJ2-1; a possible D gene is TRBD1 (6 bases). Germline V gene sequence: CDR1 MGHDK, CDR2 SYGVNS. This CDR3 region has 15 residues. V lost 8 bases and J lost 3, with 17 bases in between. CDR3 loop: CASRGSDSGYNEQFF. The CDR3 DNA reads TGTGCCAGCCGAGGTTCGGACAGCGGCTACAATGAGCAGTTCTTC.

The chain links TRBV5-1 to TRBJ2-5, with TRBD2 matching over 12 bases. This CDR3 is 15 amino acids long. Germline assignment: CDR1 SGHRS and CDR2 YFSETQ. V dropped 6 bases and J dropped 5; count of bases not matched to a gene: 8. The CDR3: CASKLTSGSLETQYF. In nucleotides, the CDR3 is TGCGCCAGCAAACTGACTAGCGGGAGCCTCGAGACCCAGTACTTC.

This rearrangement joins TRBV30 to TRBJ2-7, with 10 bases identical to TRBD1. CDR1 and CDR2 (germline): GTSNPN, SVGIG (reference sequence). With 8 bases clipped from V and 5 bases from J, the junction kept 12 bases outside the gene matches. The CDR3 runs 14 residues. This CDR3 is CAGVGDRGSHEQYF. The CDR3 region has the DNA TGTGCCGGCGTTGGGGACAGGGGATCCCACGAGCAGTACTTC.

V and J are TRBV7-8 and TRBJ2-7; D unclear. This CDR3 contains 13 residues. CDR1 is SGHVS and CDR2 is FQNEAQ in the germline V gene. Deletions cut 1 base from V and 5 bases from J, with 9 bases between. The CDR3 DNA reads TGTGCCAGCAGCTTAGGAGGCGAGAACGAGCAGTACTTC. As protein: CASSLGGENEQYF.

J is TRBJ1-1 and V is TRBV5-1; 8 bases are shared with TRBD1. CDR1 SGHRS and CDR2 YFSETQ come from the germline V gene. The CDR3 loop spans 15 amino acids. Germline trimming cut 2 bases from V and 2 bases from J; bases unmatched to any gene: 5. The DNA of the CDR3 is TGCGCCAGCAGCTTCGTCGCAGGGGGCAACACTGAAGCTTTCTTT. This encodes CASSFVAGGNTEAFF.

The chain combines TRBV15 with TRBJ2-3; 11 positions match TRBD2. The CDR3 spans 16 residues. CDR1 is LNHNV, CDR2 YYDKDF, per germline (reference sequence). Germline trimming cut 0 bases from V and 5 bases from J; bases unmatched to any gene: 4. The CDR3 region has the DNA TGTGCCACCAGCAGAGATGGACTAGCGGGTTTAGATACGCAGTATTTT. Translated, it gives CATSRDGLAGLDTQYF.